Sequencing of this T cell receptor beta chain was carried out in a study of blood T cell repertoires in COVID-19. Whole-study context: Both acute and convalescent COVID-19 samples were obtained from the United States, Italy and Spain. From T cells, B-cell-depleted T cells, or PBMCs came the material, which was cDNA or gDNA.

Participants' own reports of clinical history determined their cohort assignment. This CDR3 comprises 15 residues. Germline V gene sequence: CDR1 SGHRS, CDR2 YFSETQ. With 0 bases removed from V and 0 bases from J, the gap between germline ends came to 9 bases. Per the authors' pipeline: Reference gene primers were amplified, and this amplification served to estimate nucleated cell counts. Data came from immunoSEQ multiplex PCR; TCRdb stores just in-frame clones and leaves some out. D and trimming were read from the DNA, whereas the V and J calls and clone size are those reported in that table. The sample shows around 320,000 clones, around 87% of them seen only once.

The origin of this receptor is a woman younger than 30 with acute COVID-19. The sequenced material came from PBMCs or T cells enriched from blood (not recorded which). The chain employs TRBV5-1 and TRBJ1-1, with D perhaps matching TRBD1 (5 bases). Here the CDR3 reads CASSLGAGMNTEAFF. As DNA, the CDR3 is TGCGCCAGCAGCTTGGGGGCAGGGATGAACACTGAAGCTTTCTTT. Looking up the rest from reference TRBV5-1 and TRBJ1-1 gives the full variable domain: KAGVTQTPRYLIKTRGQQVTLSCSPISGHRSVSWYQQTPGQGLQFLFEYFSETQRNKGNFPGRFSGRQFSNSRSEMNVSTLELGDSALYLCASSLGAGMNTEAFFGQGTRLTVV.